These T cell receptor beta chains were read from a single sample in a study of T cells in localized non-small cell lung cancer. Clones were read by immunoSEQ multiplex PCR, and TCRdb kept only the in-frame ones, dropping some. The data hold around 19,000 clones, with 80% to 90% observed a single time. The sample in question was PBMCs, obtained before any cancer treatment. The receptor source for this set is a man aged 40 to 70 with stage II squamous cell lung carcinoma. Each CDR3 is given with its conserved first and last residue. A D gene is named only where the DNA matches it firmly. The size of a clone is reported for some rows only, either as once, few or many, or as a class for expanded clones.

V	length	D	J	size	CDR3	DNA
TRBV5-6	15	TRBD1	TRBJ1-2	-	CASSADRGNNYGYTF	TGTGCCAGCAGCGCAGACAGGGGCAATAACTATGGCTACACCTTC
TRBV7-9	17	TRBD2	TRBJ2-1	-	CASSFPSSGNSYNEQFF	TGTGCCAGCAGCTTCCCCTCCAGCGGGAACTCCTACAATGAGCAGTTCTTC
TRBV18	16	-	TRBJ2-5	-	CASSPRGSRVAETQYF	TGTGCCAGCTCACCACGAGGGAGTCGGGTAGCAGAGACCCAGTACTTC
TRBV30	12	TRBD1	TRBJ1-1	-	CAGDRGGTEAFF	TGTGCCGGTGACAGGGGGGGTACTGAAGCTTTCTTT
TRBV6-6	15	-	TRBJ2-7	once	CASSPIRGGSYEQYF	TGTGCCAGCAGTCCCATTCGAGGGGGGTCCTACGAGCAGTACTTC
TRBV27	13	-	TRBJ1-4	-	CASSFQPNEKLFF	TGTGCCAGCAGTTTTCAGCCTAATGAAAAACTGTTTTTT
TRBV7-2	15	-	TRBJ2-3	-	CASSLNSVSTDTQYF	TGTGCCAGCAGCTTGAATAGCGTAAGCACAGATACGCAGTATTTT
TRBV5-6	13	-	TRBJ2-7	-	CASSLQPTYEQYF	TGTGCCAGCAGCTTACAACCTACCTACGAGCAGTACTTC
TRBV18	16	-	TRBJ2-2	-	CASSPRQGPDTGELFF	TGTGCCAGCTCACCACGTCAGGGGCCGGACACCGGGGAGCTGTTTTTT
TRBV28	14	-	TRBJ1-2	few	CASNSGLTTFGYTF	TGTGCCAGCAATTCAGGACTCACGACCTTTGGCTACACCTTC
TRBV19	12	-	TRBJ1-5	once	CASKLGNQPQHF	TGTGCCAGTAAGCTGGGTAATCAGCCCCAGCATTTT
TRBV6-1	13	-	TRBJ1-5	-	CASSENRNQPQHF	TGTGCCAGCAGTGAAAATCGCAATCAGCCCCAGCATTTT
TRBV7-9	14	-	TRBJ2-6	-	CASSLPPGANVLTF	TGTGCCAGCAGCCTCCCGCCTGGGGCCAACGTCCTGACTTTC
TRBV30	14	-	TRBJ1-3	-	CAWSIQGFGNTIYF	TGTGCCTGGAGTATACAGGGTTTCGGGAACACCATATATTTT
TRBV6-5	14	-	TRBJ2-7	once	CASSYSRGPYEQYF	TGTGCCAGCAGTTACTCCCGGGGGCCCTACGAGCAGTACTTC
TRBV6-1	12	-	TRBJ2-4	once	CASKTEGNIQYF	TGTGCCAGCAAGACAGAAGGAAACATTCAGTACTTC
TRBV7-2	16	TRBD2	TRBJ2-1	few	CASRSGGVSSYNEQFF	TGTGCCAGCAGGAGCGGGGGGGTTAGCTCCTACAATGAGCAGTTCTTC
TRBV6-5	15	-	TRBJ2-3	-	CASRRGLMRTDTQYF	TGTGCCAGCAGGAGGGGACTGATGCGCACAGATACGCAGTATTTT
TRBV7-2	15	TRBD2	TRBJ2-7	-	CASRAEVAGLYEQYF	TGTGCCAGCAGGGCCGAGGTAGCGGGACTCTACGAGCAGTACTTC
TRBV18	16	TRBD1	TRBJ1-1	-	CASSPLGTGPNTEAFF	TGTGCCAGCTCACCACTGGGGACAGGACCTAACACTGAAGCTTTCTTT
TRBV5-1	18	TRBD1	TRBJ1-5	-	CANSMPGQGADSNQPQHF	TGCGCCAACAGCATGCCGGGACAGGGAGCCGATAGCAATCAGCCCCAGCATTTT
TRBV14	14	-	TRBJ1-2	-	CASSLRGDYYGYTF	TGTGCCAGCAGCCTTAGGGGTGACTACTATGGCTACACCTTC
TRBV30	11	-	TRBJ2-5	-	CAWSEPGTQYF	TGTGCCTGGAGTGAGCCGGGGACCCAGTACTTC
TRBV5-3	11	-	TRBJ2-5	-	CARSLGGTQYF	TGTGCCAGAAGCTTGGGGGGGACCCAGTACTTC
TRBV7-9	16	TRBD1	TRBJ2-3	once	CASSTYRGFSTDTQYF	TGTGCCAGCAGCACGTACAGGGGGTTTAGCACAGATACGCAGTATTTT
TRBV5-1	12	-	TRBJ2-2	-	CASSLVSWELFF	TGCGCCAGCAGCTTGGTTTCTTGGGAGCTGTTTTTT
TRBV25-1	16	-	TRBJ1-4	-	CASSERSGPGYEKLFF	TGTGCCAGCAGTGAGAGAAGCGGACCGGGATATGAAAAACTGTTTTTT
TRBV30	15	-	TRBJ2-7	-	CAWSVGGTPLYEQYF	TGTGCCTGGAGTGTAGGAGGGACACCTCTCTACGAGCAGTACTTC
TRBV20-1	11	-	TRBJ2-5	-	CSANKKETQYF	TGCAGTGCTAACAAAAAAGAGACCCAGTACTTC
TRBV9	12	-	TRBJ2-1	-	CASGVSYNEQFF	TGTGCCAGCGGGGTCTCCTACAATGAGCAGTTCTTC
TRBV27	13	-	TRBJ2-2	-	CASSRGDTGELFF	TGTGCCAGCAGTCGCGGGGACACCGGGGAGCTGTTTTTT
TRBV2	13	-	TRBJ2-2	-	CASNGFITGELFF	TGTGCCAGCAACGGCTTCATTACCGGGGAGCTGTTTTTT
TRBV7-2	11	-	TRBJ1-2	few	CASSQDSGYTF	TGTGCCAGCAGCCAGGACTCAGGCTACACCTTC
TRBV19	13	-	TRBJ1-1	-	CASSIGRTTEAFF	TGTGCCAGTAGTATTGGCAGGACCACTGAAGCTTTCTTT
TRBV5-1	14	TRBD2	TRBJ2-1	-	CASSLAGLDNEQFF	TGCGCCAGCAGCTTGGCGGGACTAGACAATGAGCAGTTCTTC
TRBV5-4	14	-	TRBJ2-3	-	CASSLPGATDTQYF	TGTGCCAGCAGCTTGCCCGGAGCCACAGATACGCAGTATTTT
TRBV29-1	13	TRBD2	TRBJ2-2	-	CSVRTSGTGELFF	TGCAGCGTTCGGACTAGCGGTACCGGGGAGCTGTTTTTT
TRBV18	16	-	TRBJ2-5	-	CASSRVRTAGGETQYF	TGTGCCAGCTCACGAGTCCGAACGGCAGGGGGGGAGACCCAGTACTTC
TRBV7-9	19	-	TRBJ2-7	-	CASSPNPFRSGLGREEQYF	TGTGCCAGCAGCCCCAACCCATTCAGGAGCGGACTCGGTCGGGAGGAGCAGTACTTC
TRBV13	11	-	TRBJ2-1	-	CASSLAVEQFF	TGTGCCAGCAGCTTAGCTGTTGAGCAGTTCTTC
TRBV7-9	14	-	TRBJ2-7	-	CASSLALGALEQYF	TGTGCCAGCAGCTTGGCTCTAGGGGCGCTCGAGCAGTACTTC
TRBV9	14	-	TRBJ2-2	-	CASSGTVRTGELFF	TGTGCCAGCAGCGGGACAGTTCGTACCGGGGAGCTGTTTTTT
TRBV5-8	15	-	TRBJ2-3	-	CASSLARLGTDTQYF	TGTGCCAGCAGCTTGGCTAGATTAGGGACAGATACGCAGTATTTT
TRBV5-6	13	-	TRBJ2-3	-	CASSPSGTDTQYF	TGTGCCAGCAGCCCAAGCGGCACAGATACGCAGTATTTT
TRBV6-1	15	TRBD1	TRBJ1-1	once	CASDRGKILNTEAFF	TGTGCCAGCGACAGGGGGAAAATACTGAACACTGAAGCTTTCTTT
TRBV2	13	-	TRBJ2-1	-	CASSENPYNEQFF	TGTGCCAGCAGTGAAAACCCTTACAATGAGCAGTTCTTC
TRBV9	14	-	TRBJ1-1	-	CASSAGGDNTEAFF	TGTGCCAGCAGCGCGGGTGGGGACAACACTGAAGCTTTCTTT